This record concerns one T cell receptor (beta chain) sequence. This clonotype was counted between two and nine times. It has no known antigen specificity. No much larger clone is present one base from it, and per-base qualities are unavailable. Instrument on record: Illumina HiSeq 1500. The public reads were reanalyzed by TCRdb: fastp trimming at Q25, MiXCR alignment, in-frame beta chains only. Entries are consolidated by CDR3 protein sequence, retaining the most common genes and DNA. The sample table shows hundreds of thousands of distinct CDR3 sequences, and 9.5% are seen once. Of the sample, about 3.9% is held by the ten largest clones. This sample is drawn from a study of T cell repertoires in cytomegalovirus infection (dated by TCRdb to about 2019). Study-level background: Donor HLA type was relevant to the analysis, because carriage of CMV infection together with the matching HLA type was indicated by public TCR beta signatures.

From cysteine to phenylalanine, the CDR3 is 18 amino acids long. The kept DNA is CDR3 alone, 54 bases in frame from the first base. From the germline V gene (reference sequence), CDR1 is MNHEY and CDR2 is SMNVEV. V loses 3 bases at its end and J loses 8 bases; junction bases beyond the gene matches: 18. General conclusions and limits of the study: In the ex vivo response, HLA-C-restricted CMV-specific TCR beta clonotypes were dominant, and in two of eight donors the single most frequent clonotype came from this HLA-C-restricted group. Carriers of CMV infection plus the relevant HLA type were discriminated by the cumulative frequency of public TCR beta family members in the study cohort and in an independent approximately 350-donor cohort.

The rearrangement joined TRBV27 to TRBJ2-1, with 8 bases in between that match TRBD2. This TCR was sampled from a human donor in good health (CMV status not recorded). Some clones in this sample may be carry-over from other donors' samples. The source material was PBMCs. The CDR3 corresponds to CASSFGGGVAGRKDEQFF. The DNA sequence is TGTGCCAGCAGTTTTGGGGGGGGTGTAGCGGGGAGAAAGGATGAGCAGTTCTTC.